This TCR beta chain was found in a study of shared clonotypes between healthy human individuals. Concerning this clone: Antigen unknown.

Study-wide results and caveats: Clonotypes which were not shared had lower generation probabilities than clonotypes that all four donors shared. Sharing of clonotypes among donors was expected to vary with sequencing depth.

The assay was run at deep level. The protocol was immunoSEQ multiplex PCR, while the TCRdb copy is restricted to in-frame clones and leaves out a portion. The sample consists of some 2,100,000 clones, 95% of them appearing once. The CDR3 is 11 residues long. Per the germline V gene, CDR1 is MNHEY and CDR2 is SVGAGI. Trimming stripped 8 bases from V and 6 bases from J, with 9 bases between. The sequencing input was naive CD4+ T cells sorted from blood. The subset here: CD45RA+ positively selected. The chain joins TRBV6-5 to TRBJ2-3; D unresolved. This sequence was found in a young man in good health. The CDR3 is CASESRDTQYF. In DNA form, the CDR3 reads TGTGCCAGCGAGAGCAGGGATACGCAGTATTTT.